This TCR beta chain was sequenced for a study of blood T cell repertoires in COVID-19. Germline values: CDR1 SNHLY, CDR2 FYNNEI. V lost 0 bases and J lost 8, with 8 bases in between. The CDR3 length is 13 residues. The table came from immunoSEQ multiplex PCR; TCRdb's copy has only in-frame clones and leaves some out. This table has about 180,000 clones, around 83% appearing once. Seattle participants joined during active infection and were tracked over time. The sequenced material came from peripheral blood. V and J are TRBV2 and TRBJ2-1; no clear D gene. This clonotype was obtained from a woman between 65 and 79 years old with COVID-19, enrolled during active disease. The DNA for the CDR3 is TGTGCCAGCAGTGAAGCGCGGTTGTATGAGCAGTTCTTC. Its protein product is CASSEARLYEQFF.